Reported below is one T cell receptor (beta chain). Its target is not known. The germline gives CDR1 MNHNY, CDR2 SVGAGI (reference sequence). With 2 bases removed from V and 5 bases from J, the gap between germline ends came to 6 bases. The CDR3 spans 12 residues. Using immunoSEQ multiplex PCR, the repertoire was profiled, and TCRdb retains in-frame clones only, with some absent. The data contain about 110,000 clones, about 90% of them singletons. This sample is part of a study of siplizumab effects on memory and regulatory T cells. General observations from the study: Many proliferating CD4+ or CD8+ clones remained unclassified. Roughly 75-96% of them could not be assigned either a naive or a memory phenotype. The apparent diversity of naive T cells exceeded that of memory cells, and naive T cells seemed to make a major contribution to the alloresponse. Alloreactive clones mapping to unstimulated subsets formed only a minor fraction.

The chain is built from TRBV6-6 and TRBJ1-1; weak D call: TRBD1 (5 bases). Source material: Tregs sorted from blood. The receptor's source is a human donor in good health. The DNA for the CDR3 is TGTGCCAGCAGTTACAGGACAACTGAAGCTTTCTTT. Translated, it gives CASSYRTTEAFF.